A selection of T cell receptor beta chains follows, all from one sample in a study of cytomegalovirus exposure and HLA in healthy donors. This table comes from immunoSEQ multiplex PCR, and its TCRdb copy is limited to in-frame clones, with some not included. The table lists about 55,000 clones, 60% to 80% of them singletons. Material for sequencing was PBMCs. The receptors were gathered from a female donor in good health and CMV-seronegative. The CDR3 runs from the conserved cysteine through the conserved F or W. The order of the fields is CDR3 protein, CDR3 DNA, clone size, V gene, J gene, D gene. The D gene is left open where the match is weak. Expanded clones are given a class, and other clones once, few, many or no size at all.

CASSLYRLAGGHNEQFF	TGTGCCAGCAGTCTGTATCGTCTAGCGGGGGGGCATAATGAGCAGTTCTTC	NA	TRBV7-9	TRBJ2-1	TRBD2
CASSQLAGGFYEQYF	TGTGCCAGCAGTCAATTAGCGGGAGGATTCTACGAGCAGTACTTC	NA	TRBV14	TRBJ2-7	TRBD2
CASSLSGRGGEAFF	TGTGCCAGCAGCTTATCAGGGCGAGGGGGTGAAGCTTTCTTT	few	TRBV7-9	TRBJ1-1	NA
CASSLWQGVQPQHF	TGTGCCAGCAGCTTATGGCAGGGGGTTCAGCCCCAGCATTTT	few	TRBV7-2	TRBJ1-5	TRBD1
CASSFWGPPDNQPQHF	TGTGCCAGCAGCTTCTGGGGGCCACCCGACAATCAGCCCCAGCATTTT	NA	TRBV7-2	TRBJ1-5	NA
CASRTGPLTPDTQYF	TGCGCCAGTAGGACAGGTCCTTTAACCCCAGATACGCAGTATTTT	NA	TRBV5-1	TRBJ2-3	TRBD1
CASSLAGGDRETQYF	TGTGCCAGCAGCCTAGCGGGAGGGGACAGAGAGACCCAGTACTTC	NA	TRBV7-3	TRBJ2-5	TRBD2
CASLGLVKSSYNEQFF	TGTGCCAGCTTGGGACTGGTCAAAAGCTCCTACAATGAGCAGTTCTTC	NA	TRBV10-3	TRBJ2-1	NA
CASSQGRALPYNEQFF	TGCGCCAGCAGCCAGGGGAGGGCCCTTCCCTACAATGAGCAGTTCTTC	once	TRBV4-3	TRBJ2-1	TRBD2
CASSEIRGNEQFF	TGTGCCAGCAGTGAGATCAGGGGCAATGAGCAGTTCTTC	NA	TRBV2	TRBJ2-1	NA
CASSQDLGGIYEQYF	TGCGCCAGCAGCCAAGATTTAGGAGGGATCTACGAGCAGTACTTC	few	TRBV4-3	TRBJ2-7	NA
CASSLVATLDTDTQYF	TGTGCCAGCAGCTTAGTGGCGACTCTAGACACAGATACGCAGTATTTT	NA	TRBV7-9	TRBJ2-3	NA
CASSSPSGGEYEQYF	TGTGCCAGCAGTTCCCCTAGCGGGGGGGAGTACGAGCAGTACTTC	NA	TRBV28	TRBJ2-7	TRBD2
CASSLIQGAPTEAFF	TGTGCCAGCAGCTTAATCCAGGGGGCGCCCACTGAAGCTTTCTTT	NA	TRBV7-6	TRBJ1-1	TRBD1
CATSRDPGRRSQPQHF	TGTGCCACCAGCAGAGATCCGGGAAGAAGATCTCAGCCCCAGCATTTT	NA	TRBV15	TRBJ1-5	NA
CASSQRRETDTQYF	TGCGCCAGCAGCCAACGCAGGGAAACAGATACGCAGTATTTT	once	TRBV5-1	TRBJ2-3	NA
CASSFSGTFNEQFF	TGTGCCAGCAGCTTCTCCGGGACTTTCAATGAGCAGTTCTTC	NA	TRBV7-6	TRBJ2-1	NA
CASSPSTYNEQFF	TGTGCCAGCAGCCCGAGTACCTACAATGAGCAGTTCTTC	NA	TRBV5-4	TRBJ2-1	NA
CASFNTGQRSEAFF	TGTGCCAGCTTCAACACGGGACAGAGGTCTGAAGCTTTCTTT	NA	TRBV28	TRBJ1-1	TRBD1
CASSWDRSQGYAFF	TGCGCCAGCAGCTGGGACAGGTCGCAGGGGTATGCTTTCTTT	NA	TRBV5-1	TRBJ1-1	TRBD1
CASSLRFGRGTDTQYF	TGTGCCAGCAGTTTACGGTTCGGGAGGGGCACAGATACGCAGTATTTT	NA	TRBV28	TRBJ2-3	TRBD2
CASSFGQGGSEKLFF	TGCGCCAGCAGCTTTGGACAGGGAGGTTCCGAAAAACTGTTTTTT	NA	TRBV5-1	TRBJ1-4	TRBD1
CASSVGGLKETQYF	TGTGCCAGCAGCGTAGGGGGACTAAAAGAGACCCAGTACTTC	NA	TRBV9	TRBJ2-5	TRBD2
CATSGGTVNTGELFF	TGTGCCACCAGCGGGGGGACAGTGAACACCGGGGAGCTGTTTTTT	NA	TRBV15	TRBJ2-2	NA
CASSRRQGSTEAFF	TGTGCCAGCAGCCGCCGACAGGGTAGCACTGAAGCTTTCTTT	NA	TRBV27	TRBJ1-1	TRBD1
CAWMDSSDTEAFF	TGTGCCTGGATGGACAGTAGTGACACTGAAGCTTTCTTT	NA	TRBV30	TRBJ1-1	NA
CASSAEILAGGQYNEQFF	TGTGCCAGCAGCGCCGAAATACTAGCGGGGGGGCAATACAATGAGCAGTTCTTC	NA	TRBV9	TRBJ2-1	TRBD2
CASSFLTGTGANVLTF	TGTGCCAGCAGTTTCCTCACGGGAACTGGGGCCAACGTCCTGACTTTC	NA	TRBV28	TRBJ2-6	NA
CASRPTSGGAGETQYF	TGTGCCAGCAGACCGACTAGCGGGGGGGCCGGGGAGACCCAGTACTTC	NA	TRBV27	TRBJ2-5	TRBD2
CASSEARTGNQPQHF	TGTGCCAGCAGTGAAGCCCGGACAGGGAATCAGCCCCAGCATTTT	NA	TRBV2	TRBJ1-5	TRBD1
CASSRAVTGDINETLFF	TGTGCCAGCAGCCGAGCGGTGACAGGCGATATTAATGAAACACTGTTTTTT	NA	TRBV25-1	TRBJ1-4	NA
CASSLMGGANEKLFF	TGTGCCAGCAGCTTAATGGGAGGAGCTAATGAAAAACTGTTTTTT	NA	TRBV7-2	TRBJ1-4	NA